These T cell receptor beta chains were read from a single sample in a study of T cell responses to AZD1222 COVID-19 vaccine. Profiled with immunoSEQ multiplex PCR; TCRdb holds only in-frame clones, not every one. The sample carries fewer than 150,000 clones, 70% to 90% recorded once. Sample: peripheral blood, taken 28 days after the second AZD1222 dose. The receptor source for this set is an adult who received the AZD1222 COVID-19 vaccine. CDR3s include the opening cysteine and the closing phenylalanine or tryptophan. Each record gives: clone size, D gene, J gene, V gene, CDR3 protein, CDR3 DNA. D genes are given only for firm matches. The size of a clone is reported for some rows only, either as once, few or many, or as a class for expanded clones.

size: few; D: -; J: TRBJ2-7; V: TRBV6-2/TRBV6-3; CDR3: CASSRPDLQTTYEQYF; DNA: TGTGCCAGCAGCCGTCCCGACTTACAAACGACTTACGAGCAGTACTTC
size: -; D: -; J: TRBJ2-3; V: TRBV3-1/TRBV3-2; CDR3: CASSQMTSTDTQYF; DNA: TGTGCCAGCAGCCAAATGACGAGCACAGATACGCAGTATTTT
size: -; D: TRBD1; J: TRBJ1-6; V: TRBV27; CDR3: CASTTGRGSPLHF; DNA: TGTGCCAGCACGACAGGGAGGGGGTCACCCCTCCACTTT
size: -; D: TRBD1; J: TRBJ1-1; V: TRBV2; CDR3: CASSRQGRNTEAFF; DNA: TGTGCCAGCAGCCGACAGGGGAGGAACACTGAAGCTTTCTTT
size: -; D: -; J: TRBJ1-1; V: TRBV6-5; CDR3: CASSYLTQDTEAFF; DNA: TGTGCCAGCAGTTACCTGACCCAGGACACTGAAGCTTTCTTT
size: -; D: -; J: TRBJ2-7; V: TRBV6-5; CDR3: CASSLDRAYEQYF; DNA: TGTGCCAGCAGTTTGGACAGAGCCTACGAGCAGTACTTC
size: -; D: -; J: TRBJ2-2; V: TRBV15; CDR3: CATSGAGELFF; DNA: TGTGCCACCAGCGGAGCCGGGGAGCTGTTTTTT
size: -; D: -; J: TRBJ2-2; V: TRBV12-5; CDR3: CASGPDSNTGELFF; DNA: TGTGCTAGTGGTCCCGATTCGAACACCGGGGAGCTGTTTTTT
size: -; D: -; J: TRBJ1-1; V: TRBV6-5; CDR3: CASKRGFLPNTEAFF; DNA: TGTGCCAGCAAGAGGGGTTTTCTACCGAACACTGAAGCTTTCTTT
size: -; D: -; J: TRBJ1-4; V: TRBV28; CDR3: CASSTNSATNEKLFF; DNA: TGTGCCAGCAGTACAAACAGCGCAACTAATGAAAAACTGTTTTTT
size: few; D: TRBD1; J: TRBJ1-2; V: TRBV19; CDR3: CASRGVGGAYGYTF; DNA: TGTGCCAGTAGGGGAGTAGGGGGCGCGTATGGCTACACCTTC
size: -; D: -; J: TRBJ1-3; V: TRBV2; CDR3: CASSEGLTGNTIYF; DNA: TGTGCCAGCAGTGAGGGGCTTACTGGAAACACCATATATTTT
size: -; D: TRBD2; J: TRBJ2-2; V: TRBV7-2; CDR3: CASGLAGGRTGELFF; DNA: TGTGCCAGCGGACTAGCGGGAGGGAGGACCGGGGAGCTGTTTTTT
size: -; D: TRBD1; J: TRBJ1-2; V: TRBV6-6; CDR3: CASARDRAYGYTF; DNA: TGTGCCAGCGCCCGGGACAGGGCCTATGGCTACACCTTC
size: -; D: -; J: TRBJ1-4; V: TRBV19; CDR3: CASSPNGRNEKLFF; DNA: TGTGCCAGTAGTCCAAATGGGAGGAATGAAAAACTGTTTTTT
size: once; D: TRBD2; J: TRBJ2-2; V: TRBV9; CDR3: CASSPWRSGKITGELFF; DNA: TGTGCCAGCAGCCCCTGGAGGAGCGGGAAAATAACCGGGGAGCTGTTTTTT
size: -; D: -; J: TRBJ1-1; V: TRBV30; CDR3: CAWSRGRDREAFF; DNA: TGTGCCTGGAGTAGGGGAAGGGACCGTGAAGCTTTCTTT
size: -; D: TRBD1; J: TRBJ2-1; V: TRBV5-6; CDR3: CASSWDSHLRSYNEQFF; DNA: TGTGCCAGCAGCTGGGACAGCCACTTGAGGTCCTACAATGAGCAGTTCTTC
size: -; D: -; J: TRBJ1-5; V: TRBV28; CDR3: CASSPHNLNQPQHF; DNA: TGTGCCAGCAGTCCCCACAACCTAAATCAGCCCCAGCATTTT
size: -; D: -; J: TRBJ1-1; V: TRBV6-2/TRBV6-3; CDR3: CASSQRGRGNTEAFF; DNA: TGTGCCAGCAGCCAAAGGGGTAGAGGGAACACTGAAGCTTTCTTT
size: -; D: -; J: TRBJ1-5; V: TRBV19; CDR3: CASSLLGSNQPQHF; DNA: TGTGCCAGTAGTTTGCTAGGGAGCAATCAGCCCCAGCATTTT
size: -; D: TRBD1; J: TRBJ2-2; V: TRBV7-9; CDR3: CASSPPDRVGGELFF; DNA: TGTGCCAGCAGCCCTCCCGACAGGGTGGGCGGGGAGCTGTTTTTT
size: -; D: TRBD1; J: TRBJ1-5; V: TRBV19; CDR3: CASRVTGVNQPQHF; DNA: TGTGCCAGTAGGGTGACAGGGGTCAATCAGCCCCAGCATTTT
size: -; D: TRBD1; J: TRBJ2-7; V: TRBV5-6; CDR3: CASSQGQPSYEQYF; DNA: TGTGCCAGCAGCCAGGGACAGCCCTCCTACGAGCAGTACTTC
size: -; D: -; J: TRBJ1-1; V: TRBV14; CDR3: CASSQDRWGARRTEAFF; DNA: TGTGCCAGCAGCCAAGATCGCTGGGGGGCGCGCAGGACTGAAGCTTTCTTT
size: -; D: -; J: TRBJ2-5; V: TRBV2; CDR3: CASSARRQETQYF; DNA: TGTGCCAGCAGTGCCCGTCGCCAAGAGACCCAGTACTTC
size: -; D: -; J: TRBJ1-1; V: TRBV19; CDR3: CASSIIGVPNTEAFF; DNA: TGTGCCAGTAGTATCATAGGGGTTCCGAACACTGAAGCTTTCTTT
size: -; D: -; J: TRBJ2-3; V: TRBV7-9; CDR3: CASSPDGITDTQYF; DNA: TGTGCCAGCAGCCCGGACGGCATCACAGATACGCAGTATTTT
size: -; D: -; J: TRBJ2-7; V: TRBV7-9; CDR3: CASSLAAGYEQYF; DNA: TGTGCCAGCAGCTTAGCCGCGGGATACGAGCAGTACTTC
size: -; D: -; J: TRBJ2-1; V: TRBV5-5; CDR3: CASSPTTGNYNEQFF; DNA: TGTGCCAGCAGCCCCACAACGGGAAACTACAATGAGCAGTTCTTC
size: once; D: -; J: TRBJ1-2; V: TRBV6-5; CDR3: CASSYSPESYGYTF; DNA: TGTGCCAGCAGTTACTCGCCGGAGTCCTATGGCTACACCTTC
size: -; D: -; J: TRBJ1-1; V: TRBV9; CDR3: CASSPPGVGNTEAFF; DNA: TGTGCCAGCAGCCCCCCAGGTGTTGGGAACACTGAAGCTTTCTTT
size: -; D: -; J: TRBJ2-5; V: TRBV21-1; CDR3: CASRRLAGKETQYF; DNA: TGTGCCAGCAGGCGACTAGCGGGTAAAGAGACCCAGTACTTC
size: -; D: -; J: TRBJ1-1; V: TRBV19; CDR3: CASSWAGLSMNTEAFF; DNA: TGTGCCAGTAGTTGGGCGGGCCTTTCAATGAACACTGAAGCTTTCTTT
size: once; D: -; J: TRBJ2-5; V: TRBV5-1; CDR3: CASTLTRQIQETQYF; DNA: TGCGCCAGCACCTTAACTCGACAGATCCAAGAGACCCAGTACTTC
size: -; D: -; J: TRBJ1-3; V: TRBV28; CDR3: CASSPGNTIYF; DNA: TGTGCCAGCAGCCCAGGAAACACCATATATTTT
size: few; D: -; J: TRBJ1-6; V: TRBV25-1; CDR3: CASTGSSYNSPLHF; DNA: TGTGCCAGCACCGGGAGCTCCTATAATTCACCCCTCCACTTT
size: -; D: TRBD1; J: TRBJ1-5; V: TRBV27; CDR3: CASTPDRVSNQPQHF; DNA: TGTGCCAGCACCCCGGACAGGGTCAGCAATCAGCCCCAGCATTTT
size: -; D: -; J: TRBJ2-5; V: TRBV5-6; CDR3: CASSPRTALYETQYF; DNA: TGTGCCAGCAGCCCCCGGACTGCCCTTTATGAGACCCAGTACTTC
size: -; D: -; J: TRBJ2-7; V: TRBV5-5; CDR3: CASSLSSYEQYF; DNA: TGTGCCAGCAGCTTGTCCAGCTACGAGCAGTACTTC
size: -; D: TRBD1; J: TRBJ2-7; V: TRBV5-4; CDR3: CASSLVSGGAQEQYF; DNA: TGTGCCAGCAGCTTGGTCTCAGGGGGCGCGCAGGAGCAGTACTTC
size: -; D: TRBD1; J: TRBJ2-1; V: TRBV7-6; CDR3: CASSLEGAHYNEQFF; DNA: TGTGCCAGCAGCTTAGAGGGGGCCCATTACAATGAGCAGTTCTTC
size: -; D: TRBD2; J: TRBJ2-5; V: TRBV7-2; CDR3: CASSSSGGAPETQYF; DNA: TGTGCCAGCAGCTCTAGCGGGGGGGCCCCAGAGACCCAGTACTTC
size: -; D: -; J: TRBJ1-4; V: TRBV3-1/TRBV3-2; CDR3: CASSPNGREEKLFF; DNA: TGTGCCAGCAGCCCAAATGGGCGGGAGGAAAAACTGTTTTTT
size: -; D: TRBD2; J: TRBJ2-1; V: TRBV7-9; CDR3: CASSRSGGASNEQFF; DNA: TGTGCCAGCAGCCGTAGCGGGGGGGCCTCCAATGAGCAGTTCTTC
size: -; D: -; J: TRBJ1-4; V: TRBV5-1; CDR3: CASSLEAARNEKLFF; DNA: TGCGCCAGCAGCTTGGAGGCAGCCCGAAATGAAAAACTGTTTTTT
size: -; D: -; J: TRBJ2-7; V: TRBV13; CDR3: CASSPEGKKRDEQYF; DNA: TGTGCCAGCAGCCCCGAAGGGAAAAAACGAGACGAGCAGTACTTC